Below, one T cell receptor (beta chain) is given with its context. The data were taken from a study of control samples from healthy donors and cancer patients. Sequencing used immunoSEQ multiplex PCR; TCRdb keeps in-frame clones, though not all of them. The repertoire consists of some 220,000 clones, with roughly 94% occurring once and the leading ten covering roughly 1.6%. Germline V gene data show CDR1 as SGHAT and CDR2 as FQNNGV. The CDR3 runs to 13 residues. Trimming removed 6 bases at V and 3 bases at J, with 12 bases between. Sequencing was done on a sample of blood. The TCR was taken from a man aged 45-65 years in good health. V gene TRBV11-2 combines with J gene TRBJ2-7; D perhaps matches TRBD2 (6 bases). The CDR3 reads CASRGTQNYEQYF. In DNA, the CDR3 is TGTGCCAGCAGAGGGACTCAGAACTACGAGCAGTACTTC. Drawing the rest from reference TRBV11-2 and TRBJ2-7, the complete variable domain is EAGVAQSPRYKIIEKRQSVAFWCNPISGHATLYWYQQILGQGPKLLIQFQNNGVVDDSQLPKDRFSAERLKGVDSTLKIQPAKLEDSAVYLCASRGTQNYEQYFGPGTRLTVT.